The 25 T cell receptor beta chains below come from one sample, sequenced in a study of blood T cell repertoires in COVID-19. The method was immunoSEQ multiplex PCR; TCRdb's version includes in-frame clones alone and lacks a portion of them. The repertoire includes roughly 200,000 clones, roughly 89% of them detected once, and about 0.59% sits in the top ten. What was sequenced was peripheral blood. Source of these receptors: a man aged 50-59 years with acute or convalescent COVID-19.

The chain combines TRBV28 with TRBJ2-1; 11 bases fit TRBD2. Trimming cost V 3 bases and J 7 bases; bases outside gene matches: 5. The germline V gene has CDR1 MDHEN and CDR2 SYDVKM. This CDR3 spans 15 amino acids. The chain's CDR3 is CASSFRASGGNEQFF. The CDR3 coding sequence is TGTGCCAGCAGTTTTCGTGCTAGCGGGGGGAATGAGCAGTTCTTC.

CDR3 coding DNA: TGCGCCAGCAGCTTGGGAGGTGTTGGTAGCGGGAGAACAGATACGCAGTATTTT. This codes for CASSLGGVGSGRTDTQYF. This rearrangement joins TRBV5-1 to TRBJ2-3, with TRBD2 identical over 9 bases. The germline V gene has CDR1 SGHRS and CDR2 YFSETQ. The CDR3 consists of 18 residues. Trimming removed 0 bases from V and 3 bases from J; junction bases left unmatched: 11.

A single count supports this clone. The rearrangement joins TRBV12-3 or TRBV12-4 to TRBJ1-3; D is ambiguous. The CDR3 length is 10 residues. Trimming removed 6 bases from V and 5 bases from J, with 2 bases in between. For the CDR3, the DNA is TGTGCCAGCAGCAGAAACACCATATATTTT. As protein: CASSRNTIYF.

The chain links TRBV15 to TRBJ2-5; 7 positions match TRBD2. Germline loops: CDR1 LNHNV, CDR2 YYDKDF (reference sequence). After removal of 0 bases from V and 2 bases from J, the junction contained 0 bases not matched to a gene. The CDR3 totals 14 residues. Written as DNA, the CDR3 is TGTGCCACCAGCAGAGAGGGGGGGCAAGAGACCCAGTACTTC. The encoded protein is CATSREGGQETQYF. Filled out from reference TRBV15 and TRBJ2-5, the complete variable domain reads DAMVIQNPRYQVTQFGKPVTLSCSQTLNHNVMYWYQQKSSQAPKLLFHYYDKDFNNEADTPDNFQSRRPNTSFCFLDIRSPGLGDTAMYLCATSREGGQETQYFGPGTRLLVL.

The DNA of the CDR3 is TGTGCCAGCAGCCACACAGGGGGCGAGCAGTACGTC. This codes for CASSHTGGEQYV. The chain uses TRBV27 and TRBJ2-7, with 8 bases identical to TRBD1. Per the germline V gene, CDR1 is MNHEY and CDR2 is SMNVEV (reference sequence). The length of the CDR3 is 12 residues. Trimming at V came to 6 bases and at J to 6 bases, leaving 4 bases not matched to a gene.

The chain is built from TRBV6-6 and TRBJ1-6; 7 nucleotides line up with TRBD1. Germline trimming cut 2 bases from V and 7 bases from J; bases unmatched to any gene: 2. Germline V gene sequence: CDR1 MNHNY, CDR2 SVGAGI (reference sequence). CDR3 length: 14 amino acids. The DNA for the CDR3 is TGTGCCAGCAGTTACGACAGGGAAAATTCACCCCTCCACTTT. Amino acid sequence: CASSYDRENSPLHF.

The chain links TRBV30 to TRBJ2-5; 10 bases align to TRBD1. CDR1 is GTSNPN and CDR2 is SVGIG in the germline V gene (reference sequence). The CDR3 consists of 15 residues. With 2 bases clipped from V and 5 bases from J, the junction kept 8 bases outside the gene matches. CDR3 in amino acids: CAWSWDRGARETQYF. Written as DNA, the CDR3 is TGTGCCTGGAGTTGGGACAGGGGAGCGAGGGAGACCCAGTACTTC.

This clone has just one count. This sequence joins TRBV28 and TRBJ2-7; D possibly corresponds to TRBD1 (6 bases). Trimming stripped 10 bases from V and 0 bases from J, with 13 bases between. Germline assignment: CDR1 MDHEN and CDR2 SYDVKM. CDR3 length equals 13 residues. The CDR3 protein is CATRRTVSYEQYF. The CDR3 region has the DNA TGTGCCACCAGGCGGACAGTCTCCTACGAGCAGTACTTC.

This chain's CDR3 is CASSATGASEQYF. The CDR3 DNA reads as TGTGCCAGCAGCGCGACAGGGGCCAGCGAGCAGTACTTC. The genes are TRBV7-3 and TRBJ2-7; 8 bases fit TRBD1. After removal of 5 bases from V and 6 bases from J, the junction contained 6 bases not matched to a gene. The CDR3 runs to 13 residues. Germline-derived CDR1 and CDR2 are SGHTA and FQGTGA. The whole variable domain, filled in from reference TRBV7-3 and TRBJ2-7, reads GAGVSQTPSNKVTEKGKYVELRCDPISGHTALYWYRQSLGQGPEFLIYFQGTGAADDSGLPNDRFFAVRPEGSVSTLKIQRTERGDSAVYLCASSATGASEQYFGPGTRLTVT.

V and J are TRBV10-3 and TRBJ1-1, with a weak D call TRBD1 (6 bases). The V end lost 9 bases, the J end lost 4 bases, and 18 bases lay between the germline ends. The length of the CDR3 is 14 residues. The germline V gene encodes CDR1 ENHRY and CDR2 SYGVKD. CDR3 sequence: CAINREGSSTEAFF. CDR3 coding DNA: TGTGCCATAAACAGGGAGGGGTCCAGCACTGAAGCTTTCTTT.

V gene TRBV3-1 (or the pseudogene TRBV3-2) combines with J gene TRBJ1-2, with unresolved D. With 4 bases removed from V and 5 bases from J, the gap between germline ends came to 11 bases. CDR3 length: 13 residues. Germline V gives CDR1 LGHDT, CDR2 YNNKEL (reference sequence). The CDR3 DNA sequence: TGTGCCAGCAGCCTCAGGAAGGATTATGGCTACACCTTC. As protein: CASSLRKDYGYTF.

V usage is TRBV18 and J usage is TRBJ2-3, with 7 bases matching TRBD2. Germline V gene sequence: CDR1 KGHSH, CDR2 LQKENI. The CDR3 runs 15 residues. The trim removed 2 bases at V and 2 bases at J, leaving 4 bases unmatched. The CDR3 spells CASSPGRGDTDTQYF. CDR3 DNA sequence: TGTGCCAGCTCACCAGGGAGGGGAGACACAGATACGCAGTATTTT.

The chain carries TRBV24-1 and TRBJ1-1; D remains unclear. Germline CDR1 reads KGHDR; CDR2 reads SFDVKD. The CDR3 totals 15 residues. Trimming took off 3 bases at V and 3 bases at J, with 13 bases between the two ends. CDR3 nucleotide sequence: TGTGCCACCAGTGATCCCCGGCGCGGGGACACTGAAGCTTTCTTT. The encoded protein is CATSDPRRGDTEAFF.

This chain connects TRBV11-2 to TRBJ2-5; no clear D gene. CDR1 is SGHAT, CDR2 FQNNGV, per germline. The CDR3 consists of 12 residues. V lost 6 bases and J 7 bases, leaving 12 bases between the germline ends. The chain's CDR3 is CASRSGTMTQYF. CDR3 DNA sequence: TGTGCCAGCAGGTCAGGAACGATGACCCAGTACTTC.

This clone was seen a handful of times. The rearrangement links TRBV11-2 to TRBJ2-3, with TRBD1 as a possible D gene (6 bases). The V end lost 3 bases, the J end lost 0 bases, and 13 bases lay between the germline ends. The CDR3 has 16 residues. Looked up from germline, CDR1 is SGHAT and CDR2 is FQNNGV. CDR3 in DNA: TGTGCCAGCAGCTTCCTACAGGGTTTGAGCACAGATACGCAGTATTTT. It yields the protein CASSFLQGLSTDTQYF.

This sequence joins TRBV6-5 and TRBJ2-5, with unresolved D. CDR1 is MNHEY, CDR2 SVGAGI, per germline. The CDR3 contains 13 residues. With 6 bases removed from V and 0 bases from J, the gap between germline ends came to 8 bases. The CDR3 here is CASREKNQETQYF. The CDR3 region has the DNA TGTGCCAGCAGGGAGAAAAACCAAGAGACCCAGTACTTC.

The rearrangement joins TRBV6-2 or TRBV6-3 to TRBJ2-1, with a tentative D call TRBD2 (5 bases). The germline V gene has CDR1 MNHEY and CDR2 SVGEGT. V gave up 6 bases and J gave up 3 bases, with 9 bases separating them. The CDR3 covers 13 residues. The CDR3 loop is CASSPGSYNEQFF. CDR3 sequence (DNA): TGTGCCAGCAGCCCGGGGAGCTACAATGAGCAGTTCTTC.

This chain connects TRBV27 to TRBJ2-7; 9 bases are a match to TRBD1. Germline values: CDR1 MNHEY, CDR2 SMNVEV (reference sequence). This CDR3 is built from 13 residues. Trimming cost V 6 bases and J 3 bases; bases outside gene matches: 3. CDR3 DNA: TGTGCCAGCAGGACGACAGGGGGCTACGAGCAGTACTTC. It specifies CASRTTGGYEQYF.

This chain links TRBV13 with TRBJ1-2; 10 bases are a match to TRBD1. The germline V gene has CDR1 PRHDT and CDR2 FYEKMQ (reference sequence). The CDR3 is 16 amino acids. Trimming removed 2 bases from V and 3 bases from J; junction bases left unmatched: 6. The CDR3 sequence: CASSLIPGQGDYGYTF. In DNA form, the CDR3 reads TGTGCCAGCAGCTTAATACCCGGACAGGGGGACTATGGCTACACCTTC.

V is TRBV5-1 and J is TRBJ1-3; D gene unclear. V was trimmed by 0 bases and J by 0 bases, leaving 10 bases between them. This CDR3 is built from 16 residues. Germline CDR1 is SGHRS and CDR2 is YFSETQ. The CDR3: CASSLAPGSSGNTIYF. DNA for the CDR3: TGCGCCAGCAGCTTGGCTCCGGGGAGCTCTGGAAACACCATATATTTT. The full variable domain, rest sourced from reference TRBV5-1 and TRBJ1-3, is KAGVTQTPRYLIKTRGQQVTLSCSPISGHRSVSWYQQTPGQGLQFLFEYFSETQRNKGNFPGRFSGRQFSNSRSEMNVSTLELGDSALYLCASSLAPGSSGNTIYFGEGSWLTVV.

This clone was seen a single time. The chain uses TRBV5-1 and TRBJ2-5; D unresolved. V was pared by 4 bases and J by 3 bases, with 16 bases between. The CDR3 runs 15 residues. Germline-derived CDR1 and CDR2 are SGHRS and YFSETQ. CDR3 in DNA: TGCGCCAGCAGCCGCTCCCCTAGATACGAAGAGACCCAGTACTTC. Residues: CASSRSPRYEETQYF.

The rearrangement links TRBV28 to TRBJ1-2; D may be TRBD1 (6 bases). The V and J ends lost 1 base and 2 bases respectively, with 17 bases between them. The germline V gene has CDR1 MDHEN and CDR2 SYDVKM. There are 17 residues in the CDR3. CDR3 DNA sequence: TGTGCCAGCAGTTTATTTGGCCAGGGGAAAACGAACTATGGCTACACCTTC. Its protein is CASSLFGQGKTNYGYTF.

The V gene is TRBV5-1, the J gene TRBJ1-3, with D possibly matching TRBD1 (6 bases). The ends were cut back, 4 bases at V and 0 bases at J, with 17 bases in the middle. CDR3 length equals 17 residues. CDR1 is SGHRS and CDR2 is YFSETQ in the germline V gene. The CDR3 DNA sequence: TGCGCCAGCAGCCGCCTCCAAACAGGGCTCTCTGGAAACACCATATATTTT. Protein sequence: CASSRLQTGLSGNTIYF.

This chain uses TRBV2 with TRBJ2-1; D perhaps matches TRBD2 (6 bases). Germline CDR1 reads SNHLY; CDR2 reads FYNNEI. V was clipped by 11 bases and J by 7 bases, with 15 bases between them. The CDR3 consists of 12 residues. The DNA for the CDR3 is TGTGCCTCCCAGGGAGGAGGGAATGAGCAGTTCTTC. This encodes CASQGGGNEQFF.

CDR3 DNA: TGTGCCAGCTCACCATCTGCAGGGGACCGCACCTCCTATAATTCACCCCTCCACTTT. It translates to CASSPSAGDRTSYNSPLHF. The gene calls are TRBV18 and TRBJ1-6, with a possible D match to TRBD1 (6 bases). CDR1 KGHSH and CDR2 LQKENI come from the germline V gene. Trimming took 2 bases from V and 0 from J, leaving 17 bases between them. The CDR3 totals 19 residues.